The following is a T cell receptor beta chain sequence with its context. What it recognizes is unknown. This record comes from a study of CD4 T cells in relation to SARS-CoV-2 and coronaviruses. On the study more broadly: After roughly 9 days of antigen culture, PBMC TCR beta CDR3s were sequenced.

Trimming removed 6 bases at V and 4 bases at J, with 14 bases between. Germline V CDR1 and CDR2: LNHDA, SQIVND (reference sequence). CDR3 size: 14 residues. General observations from the study: No crossreactivity against non-spike viral proteins was tested here.

Unexposed donor CD4+ T cells date from about 2011-2018, before the COVID-19 pandemic. After nine to ten days of culture, CD4+ T cells were isolated. Here immunoSEQ multiplex PCR was the method, and the copy in TCRdb shows in-frame clones only, minus some. Of about 26,000 clones listed, 70% to 80% are singletons. This chain connects TRBV19 to TRBJ2-3, with D perhaps being TRBD1 or TRBD2 (6 bases each). Sequenced input: CD4+ T cells from PBMCs, cultured in vitro. The sequence was collected from a human donor in good health. CDR3 in amino acids: CASRRRGGSDTQYF. The CDR3 DNA sequence: TGTGCCAGTAGGCGGCGAGGGGGGTCAGATACGCAGTATTTT.